These 5 T cell receptor beta chains were all obtained from the same sample, sequenced in a study of blood T cell repertoires in COVID-19. The table came from immunoSEQ multiplex PCR; TCRdb's copy has only in-frame clones and leaves some out. The table includes 200,000 to 250,000 clones, approximately 84% detected once. Sample: PBMCs or T cells enriched from blood (not recorded which). These receptors were collected from a man aged 55 to 69 who had recovered from COVID-19.

The gene calls are TRBV3-1 (or the pseudogene TRBV3-2) and TRBJ1-2, with 8 bases lining up with TRBD1. The CDR3 has 14 residues. V trimming: 1 base; J trimming: 8 bases; junction bases outside the gene matches: 6. Germline CDR1 and CDR2: LGHDT and YNNKEL (reference sequence). The CDR3 DNA reads as TGTGCCAGCAGCCAAGCACAAACAGGGGGAGGCTACACCTTC. The encoded protein is CASSQAQTGGGYTF.

V gene TRBV7-2 combines with J gene TRBJ1-6, with D possibly TRBD1 on 6 matching bases. Germline V gene lookup returns CDR1 SGHTA and CDR2 FQGNSA. This CDR3 has 16 amino acids. V lost 5 bases and J 1 base, leaving 12 bases between the germline ends. The CDR3 sequence is CASSKQGGSYNSPLHF. The CDR3 DNA is TGTGCCAGCAGCAAACAGGGTGGGTCCTATAATTCACCCCTCCACTTT.

This chain connects TRBV5-4 to TRBJ2-1; D remains unclear. This CDR3 has 17 residues. Trimming cost V 3 bases and J 6 bases, with 22 bases left between them. The germline gives CDR1 SGHNT, CDR2 YYREEE (reference sequence). The CDR3: CASSSQISRQSGNEQFF. CDR3 nucleotide sequence: TGTGCCAGCAGCTCTCAGATTAGTAGGCAATCGGGCAATGAGCAGTTCTTC.

DNA of the CDR3: TGTGCCAGCAGCTCGCGGTCGGGACAGGAGAACTATGGCTACACCTTC. Its translation: CASSSRSGQENYGYTF. J is TRBJ1-2 and V is TRBV4-2; the match to TRBD1 covers 8 bases. Germline CDR1 and CDR2: LGHNA and YNFKEQ. Losses at the gene ends were 5 bases for V and 2 bases for J; bases not matched to a gene: 10. CDR3 length: 16 residues.

The chain carries TRBV15 and TRBJ1-3; 8 bases match TRBD1. The trim removed 6 bases at V and 3 bases at J, leaving 4 bases unmatched. The germline CDR1 and CDR2 sequences are LNHNV and YYDKDF (reference sequence). The CDR3 extends over 14 amino acids. The chain's CDR3 is CATRTGVGGNTIYF. CDR3 DNA: TGTGCCACCAGGACAGGGGTGGGTGGAAACACCATATATTTT. Variable domain in full (rest from reference TRBV15 and TRBJ1-3): DAMVIQNPRYQVTQFGKPVTLSCSQTLNHNVMYWYQQKSSQAPKLLFHYYDKDFNNEADTPDNFQSRRPNTSFCFLDIRSPGLGDTAMYLCATRTGVGGNTIYFGEGSWLTVV.